This note documents a single TCR beta chain sequence. The antigen is unknown. Sequenced by immunoSEQ multiplex PCR; TCRdb stores in-frame clones only, minus some. The repertoire holds roughly 1.4 million clones, with 97% to 99% as singletons. CDR3 length equals 15 residues. The germline V gene encodes CDR1 LGHNA and CDR2 YNFKEQ. V was clipped by 1 base and J by 1 base, with 11 bases between them. This entry belongs to a study of shared clonotypes between healthy human individuals. General study results and limits: Naive subsets usually exceeded memory subsets in estimated richness.

Sequenced material: naive CD4+ T cells sorted from blood. Subset noted: CD45RA+ positively selected. The V gene is TRBV4-2, the J gene TRBJ2-7, with a weak D call TRBD2 (6 bases). The TCR originated in a man aged 25 to 40 in good health. The CDR3 sequence: CASSQVAGTSYEQYF. CDR3 nucleotide sequence: TGTGCCAGCAGCCAAGTTGCGGGAACTTCCTACGAGCAGTACTTC.